This T cell receptor beta chain was observed in a study of PD-1 blockade in classical Hodgkin lymphoma. Study-level findings and limits: Relapsed/refractory patients reportedly had the lowest baseline TCR diversity, below newly diagnosed patients, who were below healthy donors.

Each patient's relapse followed autologous stem cell transplantation, and brentuximab vedotin exposure varied. Purification of CD4+ T cells from thawed PBMCs was performed via magnetic negative selection. On this clone: Its antigen remains unidentified.

TCRdb's table, derived via immunoSEQ multiplex PCR, lists solely in-frame clones and lacks some. Counted here are under 8,500 clones, approximately 80% occurring once; the ten biggest clones make up 4%. The sample was CD4+ T cells from blood, taken at baseline. The receptor was derived from a human donor with classical Hodgkin lymphoma.

The CDR3 loop reads CASSEMTYNEQFF. CDR3 in DNA: TGTGCCAGCAGTGAGATGACATACAATGAGCAGTTCTTC. The chain couples TRBV2 to TRBJ2-1; D gene unclear. The CDR3 extends over 13 amino acids. Trimming took off 3 bases at V and 4 bases at J, with 7 bases between the two ends. From germline, CDR1 is SNHLY and CDR2 FYNNEI.